This T cell receptor (beta chain) emerged from a study of blood T cell repertoires in COVID-19. The wider study: Acute and convalescent COVID-19 specimens originated in the United States, Italy and Spain. T cells, B-cell-depleted T cells, or PBMCs supplied cDNA or gDNA.

The CDR3 length is 15 residues. V was clipped by 4 bases and J by 8 bases; unmatched bases: 15. Germline CDR1 SQVTM, CDR2 ANQGSEA. Study processing details: Cell counts per sample came from amplifying reference gene primers. Profiling relied on immunoSEQ multiplex PCR, and the TCRdb table lists in-frame clones only, not all of them. The V and J calls and clone size are taken from that table; D and trimming were inferred from the DNA. The data show about 160,000 clones, with roughly 87% seen just once and 4% to 5% held by the top ten. The rearrangement links TRBV29-1 to TRBJ1-2; TRBD1 agrees at 8 bases. The sequenced sample was peripheral blood. This receptor was taken from a woman aged 60-75 years with active or convalescent COVID-19. For the CDR3, the DNA is TGCAGCGTTGGGACGGACAGGGACGGAGTAGACGGCTACACCTTC. Its translation: CSVGTDRDGVDGYTF.